Below, 20 T cell receptor beta chains from the same sample are listed, as sequenced in a study of T cell responses to AZD1222 COVID-19 vaccine. The table came from immunoSEQ multiplex PCR; TCRdb's copy has only in-frame clones and leaves some out. The sample gives 70,000 to 90,000 clones, roughly 90% of which show up once; less than 3.5% is in the top ten. This material consisted of peripheral blood, taken on day 0 of AZD1222 vaccination. The receptor source for this set is an adult in good health.

This chain connects TRBV5-1 to TRBJ1-1, with TRBD1 matching 8 bases. The CDR3 has 15 residues. V lost 2 bases to trimming and J lost 5 bases; unmatched junction nucleotides: 8. CDR1 SGHRS and CDR2 YFSETQ come from the germline V gene. The CDR3 bases are TGCGCCAGCAGCTTAGACAGGGGCCAAGGGACTGAAGCTTTCTTT. It codes for CASSLDRGQGTEAFF.

This clone was seen a handful of times. This same CDR3 is encoded by further DNA sequences in the sample. The rearrangement uses TRBV29-1 and TRBJ1-5, with D tentatively TRBD1 (6 bases). V was trimmed by 6 bases and J by 0 bases, leaving 12 bases between them. The CDR3 totals 14 residues. Per germline, CDR1 SQVTM and CDR2 ANQGSEA. CDR3 amino acids: CSVAQGNSNQPQHF. The CDR3 nucleotides are TGCAGCGTAGCACAGGGAAATAGCAATCAGCCCCAGCATTTT.

The CDR3 nucleotides read TGTGCCAGCAGCTTAGGGCGAGGTTTCCGGGTGACTAATGAAAAACTGTTTTTT. This translates into CASSLGRGFRVTNEKLFF. The chain recombines TRBV7-6 with TRBJ1-4, with D unresolved. This CDR3 is 18 amino acids long. V lost 1 base and J lost 2, with 17 bases in between. Germline V gene data show CDR1 as SGHVS and CDR2 as FNYEAQ. The full variable domain, completed using reference TRBV7-6 and TRBJ1-4, is GAGVSQSPRYKVTKRGQDVALRCDPISGHVSLYWYRQALGQGPEFLTYFNYEAQQDKSGLPNDRFSAERPEGSISTLTIQRTEQRDSAMYRCASSLGRGFRVTNEKLFFGSGTQLSVL.

This CDR3 reads CASSISAGREKLFF. The CDR3 nucleotides read TGTGCCAGCAGCATCAGCGCGGGACGTGAAAAACTGTTTTTT. J is TRBJ1-4 and V is TRBV14; D may be TRBD1 (5 bases). The CDR3 length is 14 residues. Germline values: CDR1 SGHDN, CDR2 FVKESK. The V end was cut by 5 bases, the J end by 7 bases, with 14 bases between.

The chain joins TRBV4-2 to TRBJ2-7; D is possibly TRBD2 (6 bases). V shed 0 bases and J shed 3 bases, with 15 bases lying between them. The CDR3 is 16 residues long. CDR1 is LGHNA, CDR2 YNFKEQ, per germline. The CDR3 coding sequence is TGTGCCAGCAGCCAAGATCGGAGGGGTGTAATCTACGAGCAGTACTTC. Its translation: CASSQDRRGVIYEQYF.

The V call is TRBV7-6, the J call TRBJ2-1; D is ambiguous. The CDR3 sequence is 16 residues long. V lost 0 bases and J lost 0, with 9 bases in between. CDR1 and CDR2 (germline): SGHVS, FNYEAQ. The CDR3 region has the DNA TGTGCCAGCAGCTTAGCGCGCATCAGCTCCTACAATGAGCAGTTCTTC. Protein product: CASSLARISSYNEQFF.

The chain combines TRBV5-1 with TRBJ1-5, with D perhaps matching TRBD1 (5 bases). From germline, CDR1 is SGHRS and CDR2 YFSETQ. Between the trimmed V and J ends, which lost 0 bases and 2 bases, there was a span of 6 bases. The CDR3 is 14 amino acids. Here the CDR3 reads CASSLAGGNQPQHF. The CDR3, as DNA: TGCGCCAGCAGCTTGGCGGGGGGCAATCAGCCCCAGCATTTT.

This clone was observed once. The J gene is TRBJ2-7, the V gene TRBV7-2; TRBD2 matches at 14 bases. The germline CDR1 and CDR2 sequences are SGHTA and FQGNSA. The CDR3 totals 17 residues. Germline trimming cut 1 base from V and 5 bases from J; bases unmatched to any gene: 7. CDR3 loop: CASSLGGTSGRLNEQYF. In DNA, the CDR3 is TGTGCCAGCAGCTTAGGGGGGACTAGCGGGAGATTAAACGAGCAGTACTTC.

The chain employs TRBV29-1 and TRBJ1-2, with D possibly matching TRBD1 (5 bases). This CDR3 has 13 amino acids. Germline V CDR1 and CDR2: SQVTM, ANQGSEA. The ends were cut back, 7 bases at V and 0 bases at J, with 12 bases in the middle. The CDR3 protein is CSALDSANYGYTF. In nucleotides, the CDR3 is TGCAGCGCTCTCGACAGTGCTAACTATGGCTACACCTTC.

The chain has TRBV19 and TRBJ1-1; tentative D call: TRBD1 (5 bases). This CDR3 contains 16 residues. Trimming took off 5 bases at V and 1 base at J, with 17 bases between the two ends. Germline V gives CDR1 LNHDA, CDR2 SQIVND (reference sequence). The CDR3 reads CASSHQGRQKNTEAFF. CDR3 sequence (DNA): TGTGCCAGTAGTCATCAGGGACGCCAGAAGAACACTGAAGCTTTCTTT. Looking up the rest from reference TRBV19 and TRBJ1-1 gives the full variable domain: DGGITQSPKYLFRKEGQNVTLSCEQNLNHDAMYWYRQDPGQGLRLIYYSQIVNDFQKGDIAEGYSVSREKKESFPLTVTSAQKNPTAFYLCASSHQGRQKNTEAFFGQGTRLTVV.

The chain has TRBV2 and TRBJ1-5; D may be TRBD1 (5 bases). Trimming cost V 6 bases and J 7 bases, with 19 bases left between them. Germline V lookup: CDR1 SNHLY, CDR2 FYNNEI. The CDR3 sequence is 15 residues long. The CDR3 reads CASSKGRRTNQPQHF. The CDR3 region has the DNA TGTGCCAGCAGCAAGGGACGGCGGACCAACCAGCCCCAGCATTTT.

The rearrangement uses TRBV9 and TRBJ1-5; maybe TRBD1 (5 bases). V dropped 1 base and J dropped 7 bases, with 15 bases sitting between them. The CDR3 spans 15 residues. CDR1 is SGDLS, CDR2 YYNGEE, per germline. Here the CDR3 reads CASSVQGGLGQPQHF. In DNA form, the CDR3 reads TGTGCCAGCAGCGTACAGGGCGGGTTGGGCCAGCCCCAGCATTTT.

The chain combines TRBV7-2 with TRBJ1-5, with 7 bases matching TRBD1. The CDR3 totals 16 residues. Germline V gene sequence: CDR1 SGHTA, CDR2 FQGNSA. V was clipped by 4 bases and J by 1 base; unmatched bases: 7. As DNA, the CDR3 is TGTGCCAGCAGCTCCACCGGACAGGAAAGCAATCAGCCCCAGCATTTT. Residues: CASSSTGQESNQPQHF.

The chain couples TRBV25-1 to TRBJ2-7; possibly TRBD2 for D (5 bases). Trimming removed 1 base at V and 6 bases at J, with 19 bases between. This CDR3 is 16 amino acids long. Germline V gene data show CDR1 as MGHDK and CDR2 as SYGVNS. For the CDR3, the DNA is TGTGCCAGCAGTGAATCTGACGCGGGTTCCTTTGGCGAGCAGTACTTC. As protein: CASSESDAGSFGEQYF.

The gene calls are TRBV23-1 and TRBJ1-2, with TRBD1 identical over 10 bases. TRBV23-1 is an ORF, and what it does is uncertain. There are 15 residues in the CDR3. The J segment lost 5 bases and the V segment lost 1 base, leaving 4 bases of the junction unmatched. CDR3 in amino acids: CASSQLDRGRYGYTF. CDR3 DNA sequence: TGCGCCAGCAGTCAATTGGACAGGGGGAGGTATGGCTACACCTTC.

The chain uses TRBV2 and TRBJ1-3, with no clear D. The length of the CDR3 is 14 residues. V was pared by 4 bases and J by 3 bases, with 10 bases between. Germline V gene sequence: CDR1 SNHLY, CDR2 FYNNEI. In DNA, the CDR3 is TGTGCCAGCAGTGCGGCGAGTATTGGAAACACCATATATTTT. Amino acid sequence: CASSAASIGNTIYF.

This sequence joins TRBV18 and TRBJ1-5, with no clear D. The V gene lost 2 bases and the J gene lost 0 bases, with 11 bases spanning the gap. The germline CDR1 and CDR2 sequences are KGHSH and LQKENI. CDR3 length: 16 amino acids. The CDR3 loop reads CASSPGQSNSNQPQHF. Written as DNA, the CDR3 is TGTGCCAGCTCACCAGGGCAGAGCAATAGCAATCAGCCCCAGCATTTT.

The gene calls are TRBV21-1 and TRBJ1-5. TRBV21-1 is noted as a pseudogene. The CDR3 totals 17 residues. The CDR3 bases are TGTGCCAGCAGCAAAGTCCCCCCAACGGGGCCCAATCAGCCCCAGCATTTT. Its protein product is CASSKVPPTGPNQPQHF.

This chain's CDR3 is CATNGGRGYGYTF. CDR3 bases: TGTGCCACCAATGGGGGGCGCGGCTATGGCTACACCTTC. The gene calls are TRBV15 and TRBJ1-2; D is possibly TRBD1 (6 bases). Deletions cut 7 bases from V and 4 bases from J, with 13 bases between. The CDR3 spans 13 residues. Germline CDR1 reads LNHNV; CDR2 reads YYDKDF (reference sequence).

The V call is TRBV4-2, the J call TRBJ2-7; no clear D gene. The germline V gene has CDR1 LGHNA and CDR2 YNFKEQ. The CDR3 is 13 amino acids. The ends were cut back, 2 bases at V and 0 bases at J, with 5 bases in the middle. CDR3 sequence reads: CASSQQSSYEQYF. The CDR3 region has the DNA TGTGCCAGCAGCCAACAAAGCTCCTACGAGCAGTACTTC.